Following are 18 T cell receptor beta chains from one sample sequenced in a study of blood T cells in healthy people across ages. PCR was performed a second time for about 7 to 12 cycles using a sample-barcoded 5' primer and a J-beta primer mix. TCRdb re-called the 5' RACE reads with MiXCR, one entry per CDR3 protein. The sample includes about 700,000 distinct CDR3 sequences, approximately 31% of them seen just once. The sequencing sample was made of blood. These receptors came from a woman of 80 years or more in good health.

CDR3 in DNA: TGTGCCTGGAGTGCCACAGGGGGCACCTATGGCTACACCTTC. This gives the protein CAWSATGGTYGYTF. The chain recombines TRBV30 with TRBJ1-2; 9 nucleotides align to TRBD1. The V gene end was trimmed by 1 base and the J gene end by 4 bases; junction bases not matched to a gene: 4. The CDR3 spans 14 residues. CDR1 and CDR2 from the germline V gene are GTSNPN and SVGIG (reference sequence).

The chain carries TRBV4-1 and TRBJ1-4; TRBD1 matches 10 bases. Germline V gene data show CDR1 as MGHRA and CDR2 as YSYEKL. The V gene end was trimmed by 4 bases and the J gene end by 0 bases; junction bases not matched to a gene: 2. CDR3 length equals 16 residues. DNA of the CDR3: TGCGCCAGCAGCCTCGGACAGGGGGCAACTAATGAAAAACTGTTTTTT. This translates into CASSLGQGATNEKLFF.

The chain recombines TRBV20-1 with TRBJ2-4; D is uncertain. Germline assignment: CDR1 DFQATT and CDR2 SNEGSKA (reference sequence). Trimming cost V 3 bases and J 9 bases, with 12 bases left between them. The CDR3 consists of 12 residues. The CDR3 nucleotides are TGCAGTGCTAGGACGCGGTTGGGCATTCAGTACTTC. It specifies CSARTRLGIQYF.

This clonotype was seen ten or more times. V gene TRBV27 combines with J gene TRBJ2-7, with TRBD1 matching 7 bases. The germline V gene encodes CDR1 MNHEY and CDR2 SMNVEV (reference sequence). The ends lost 5 bases at V and 6 bases at J; junction bases unmatched: 16. The CDR3 is made up of 16 amino acids. The CDR3 DNA reads TGTGCCAGCAGTCCCCTCGGCAGGGGGATGAGGAGCGAGCAGTACTTC. Translated, it gives CASSPLGRGMRSEQYF.

About this clonotype itself: This may be a read error, as it is one base from a much larger clone. The chain has TRBV20-1 and TRBJ2-1, with 11 positions matching TRBD2. V gave up 5 bases and J gave up 8 bases; unmatched junction bases: 11. The length of the CDR3 is 15 residues. Germline CDR1 DFQATT, CDR2 SNEGSKA (reference sequence). The CDR3 DNA reads as TGCAGTGCTCCAAACCTAGCGGGGGGTTGGGATGAGCAGTTCTTC. Translation gives CSAPNLAGGWDEQFF.

This clonotype was detected only a few times. A clone one base away is much larger, so this may be a read error. The rearrangement uses TRBV20-1 and TRBJ1-1; D remains unclear. The CDR3 covers 14 residues. The ends were cut back, 1 base at V and 1 base at J, with 10 bases in the middle. The germline V gene has CDR1 DFQATT and CDR2 SNEGSKA (reference sequence). As DNA, the CDR3 is TGCAGTGCTAGAGGCGGGGAGGGGAACACTGAAGCTTTCTTT. Residues: CSARGGEGNTEAFF.

On this clonotype: A read error may explain this, as a much larger clone is one base away. The rearrangement joins TRBV7-2 to TRBJ2-3; a possible D gene is TRBD2 (5 bases). Germline values: CDR1 SGHTA, CDR2 FQGNSA. The CDR3 contains 15 residues. The V end was cut by 1 base, the J end by 1 base, with 9 bases between. CDR3 bases: TGTACCAGCAGCTTAGGGTACGGGGGCACAGATACGCAGTATTTT. Translating gives CTSSLGYGGTDTQYF.

This clonotype was recorded many times. The chain links TRBV7-2 to TRBJ2-5, with 9 bases identical to TRBD2. Germline values: CDR1 SGHTA, CDR2 FQGNSA. V was clipped by 0 bases and J by 4 bases; unmatched bases: 6. The CDR3 has 16 residues. The CDR3 sequence: CASSLAGRGGLETQYF. In nucleotides, the CDR3 is TGTGCCAGCAGCTTAGCGGGGCGGGGGGGTTTAGAGACCCAGTACTTC.

This clonotype was seen ten or more times. The chain uses TRBV20-1 and TRBJ1-6; tentative D call: TRBD1 (6 bases). The CDR3 is 15 residues long. V was clipped by 1 base and J by 8 bases, with 15 bases between them. The V gene's germline CDR1 is DFQATT and CDR2 SNEGSKA (reference sequence). Here the CDR3 reads CSARGATGFDSPLHF. The CDR3 nucleotides read TGCAGTGCTAGAGGGGCTACAGGGTTTGATTCACCCCTCCACTTT.

This chain uses TRBV20-1 with TRBJ2-2; D remains ambiguous. The V end was cut by 6 bases, the J end by 4 bases, with 12 bases between. The CDR3 sequence is 13 residues long. Germline V gene lookup returns CDR1 DFQATT and CDR2 SNEGSKA (reference sequence). The CDR3 nucleotides are TGCAGTGCCCTTATGGGATTCACCGGGGAGCTGTTTTTT. Translation gives CSALMGFTGELFF.

V and J are TRBV28 and TRBJ2-3, with 15 bases aligning to TRBD2. V lost 5 bases and J lost 7; bases outside the gene matches: 10. CDR1 and CDR2 from the germline V gene are MDHEN and SYDVKM. The CDR3 has 17 residues. The CDR3 region is CASSPMGLAGGVHTQYF. CDR3 nucleotide sequence: TGTGCCAGCAGTCCAATGGGACTAGCGGGAGGAGTACATACGCAGTATTTT.

CDR3: CASSLGARSGANVLTF. CDR3 bases: TGTGCCAGCAGCTTGGGAGCCCGCTCCGGGGCCAACGTCCTGACTTTC. This chain links TRBV5-6 with TRBJ2-6; D remains ambiguous. Trimming stripped 0 bases from V and 4 bases from J, with 11 bases between. The CDR3 extends over 16 amino acids. Per germline, CDR1 SGHDT and CDR2 YYEEEE. Filled out from reference TRBV5-6 and TRBJ2-6, the complete variable domain reads DAGVTQSPTHLIKTRGQQVTLRCSPKSGHDTVSWYQQALGQGPQFIFQYYEEEERQRGNFPDRFSGHQFPNYSSELNVNALLLGDSALYLCASSLGARSGANVLTFGAGSRLTVL.

Only a few counts were recorded for this clonotype. V is TRBV2 and J is TRBJ1-2; D not resolved. The V end lost 0 bases, the J end lost 4 bases, and 0 bases lay between the germline ends. The CDR3 totals 11 residues. Germline loops: CDR1 SNHLY, CDR2 FYNNEI. CDR3 protein: CASSEAYGYTF. CDR3 in DNA: TGTGCCAGCAGTGAAGCCTATGGCTACACCTTC. Looking up the rest from reference TRBV2 and TRBJ1-2 gives the full variable domain: EPEVTQTPSHQVTQMGQEVILRCVPISNHLYFYWYRQILGQKVEFLVSFYNNEISEKSEIFDDQFSVERPDGSNFTLKIRSTKLEDSAMYFCASSEAYGYTFGSGTRLTVV.

About this clonotype itself: A read error may produce the germline difference seen at one junction end. CDR3 residues: CASRLTGEYSEQFF. The CDR3 region has the DNA TGTGCCAGCAGGTTGACAGGGGAATACAGTGAGCAGTTCTTC. V and J are TRBV6-2 or TRBV6-3 and TRBJ2-1, with 8 bases lining up with TRBD1. The length of the CDR3 is 14 residues. CDR1 is MNHEY and CDR2 is SVGEGT in the germline V gene.

This clonotype was seen a few times. CDR3 nucleotides: TGTGCCTGGAGTGTAAGGCCCCAGACTACCCGTGACCTGCGTCGATACACAGATACGCAGTATTTT. This sequence encodes CAWSVRPQTTRDLRRYTDTQYF. The J gene is TRBJ2-3, the V gene TRBV30; TRBD2 might be the D (5 bases). CDR3 length: 22 amino acids. V was trimmed by 0 bases and J by 2 bases, leaving 33 bases between them. The germline V gene encodes CDR1 GTSNPN and CDR2 SVGIG (reference sequence).

The chain joins TRBV20-1 to TRBJ2-3; TRBD1 agrees at 12 bases. Germline CDR1 DFQATT, CDR2 SNEGSKA (reference sequence). V dropped 5 bases and J dropped 3; count of bases not matched to a gene: 3. This CDR3 has 14 residues. In DNA, the CDR3 is TGCAGTGCTTGGGACAGGGGGCGGACAGATACGCAGTATTTT. This sequence encodes CSAWDRGRTDTQYF.

The chain employs TRBV7-2 and TRBJ1-6, with D possibly matching TRBD1 (5 bases). Germline V gene data show CDR1 as SGHTA and CDR2 as FQGNSA. The V gene lost 2 bases and the J gene lost 16 bases, with 15 bases spanning the gap. This CDR3 is 13 amino acids long. CDR3 in amino acids: CASSLQPQGLLHF. The CDR3, as DNA: TGTGCCAGCAGCTTACAACCCCAGGGTTTACTCCACTTT. The entire variable domain, with the rest obtained from reference TRBV7-2 and TRBJ1-6, is as follows: GAGVSQSPSNKVTEKGKDVELRCDPISGHTALYWYRQSLGQGLEFLIYFQGNSAPDKSGLPSDRFSAERTGGSVSTLTIQRTQQEDSAVYLCASSLQPQGLLHFGNGTRLTVT.

There are many counts of this clonotype. The rearrangement uses TRBV7-2 and TRBJ2-3; 7 bases line up with TRBD1. The CDR3 sequence is 16 residues long. The trim removed 2 bases at V and 1 base at J, leaving 6 bases unmatched. Germline lookup yields CDR1 SGHTA and CDR2 FQGNSA. This CDR3 is CASSLSPGTGTDTQYF. Here the CDR3 DNA reads TGTGCCAGCAGCTTATCCCCCGGGACAGGCACAGATACGCAGTATTTT.